The 30 T cell receptor beta chains presented below share a single source sample, sequenced in a study of blood T cell repertoires in COVID-19. Using immunoSEQ multiplex PCR, the repertoire was profiled, and TCRdb retains in-frame clones only, with some absent. The table has around 170,000 clones, approximately 78% seen once. Sequencing was carried out using peripheral blood. The source is a woman older than 75 with COVID-19, enrolled during active disease.

This clone has at least ten counts. This sequence joins TRBV28 and TRBJ2-7; weak D call: TRBD2 (7 bases). The CDR3 totals 15 residues. Trimming stripped 5 bases from V and 2 bases from J, with 16 bases between. Germline CDR1 reads MDHEN; CDR2 reads SYDVKM. The CDR3 here is CASSPGGGGTYEQYF. In DNA, the CDR3 is TGTGCCAGCAGTCCGGGGGGCGGCGGAACCTACGAGCAGTACTTC.

The V gene is TRBV29-1, the J gene TRBJ2-1; TRBD2 is a possible D gene (6 bases). The germline V gene has CDR1 SQVTM and CDR2 ANQGSEA. The V gene lost 4 bases and the J gene lost 1 base, with 11 bases spanning the gap. This CDR3 comprises 14 residues. The CDR3 reads CSVGRETSYNEQFF. For the CDR3, the DNA is TGCAGCGTTGGCCGGGAGACTTCCTACAATGAGCAGTTCTTC.

With respect to this clone: Other DNA sequences in this sample translate to the same CDR3. The chain uses TRBV10-3 and TRBJ1-1; D remains ambiguous. The CDR3 consists of 12 residues. Trimming stripped 3 bases from V and 6 bases from J, with 8 bases between. The germline V gene has CDR1 ENHRY and CDR2 SYGVKD. In DNA form, the CDR3 reads TGTGCCATCAGTGAAAGGGAGGCTGAAGCTTTCTTT. It specifies CAISEREAEAFF.

This clone was counted only a few times. V gene TRBV7-9 combines with J gene TRBJ2-7; D is perhaps TRBD1 (6 bases). From germline, CDR1 is SEHNR and CDR2 FQNEAQ (reference sequence). Trimming removed 5 bases from V and 4 bases from J, with 18 bases in between. This CDR3 is built from 15 residues. The CDR3 DNA follows: TGTGCCAGCAGCCCGCCGGGACACTCCCTGTACGAGCAGTACTTC. Translated, it gives CASSPPGHSLYEQYF.

V usage is TRBV5-4 and J usage is TRBJ2-3; D is unresolved. The germline V gene encodes CDR1 SGHNT and CDR2 YYREEE (reference sequence). V was clipped by 4 bases and J by 2 bases, with 5 bases between them. CDR3 length: 12 amino acids. Here the CDR3 reads CASSISTDTQYF. Here the CDR3 DNA reads TGTGCCAGCAGCATCTCCACAGATACGCAGTATTTT.

The chain joins TRBV11-2 to TRBJ1-5; D is unclear. Germline-derived CDR1 and CDR2 are SGHAT and FQNNGV. The CDR3 is made up of 15 amino acids. V shed 0 bases and J shed 3 bases, with 9 bases lying between them. The CDR3 sequence is CASSLDGVANQPQHF. The CDR3 region has the DNA TGTGCCAGCAGCTTAGACGGGGTTGCCAATCAGCCCCAGCATTTT.

The genes are TRBV11-2 and TRBJ1-2; D is unresolved. The CDR3 is made up of 14 amino acids. Looked up from germline, CDR1 is SGHAT and CDR2 is FQNNGV. Trimming pared 5 bases from V and 0 bases from J, leaving 10 bases between. CDR3 DNA: TGTGCCAGCAGCCCCGGGAGGGCTAACTATGGCTACACCTTC. Encoded protein: CASSPGRANYGYTF.

V gene TRBV9 combines with J gene TRBJ2-7; 7 positions agree with TRBD1. Germline CDR1 SGDLS, CDR2 YYNGEE. Trimming took 4 bases from V and 0 from J; bases not matched to a gene: 4. The CDR3 sequence is 14 residues long. CDR3 DNA: TGTGCCAGCAGCCCCCGGGACAGCTCCTACGAGCAGTACTTC. It is translated as CASSPRDSSYEQYF.

CDR3 nucleotides: TGTGCCAGCAGTTATATGCGCTCGCGCGGGGGGGCCGGAGAGACCCAGTACTTC. It specifies CASSYMRSRGGAGETQYF. This chain links TRBV6-2 or TRBV6-3 with TRBJ2-5; 9 bases fit TRBD2. The trim removed 3 bases at V and 4 bases at J, leaving 15 bases unmatched. Germline assignment: CDR1 MNHEY and CDR2 SVGEGT. The CDR3 consists of 18 residues.

The chain links TRBV19 to TRBJ2-7, with 8 positions matching TRBD2. The CDR3 sequence is 12 residues long. Germline lookup yields CDR1 LNHDA and CDR2 SQIVND (reference sequence). Trimming at V came to 9 bases and at J to 7 bases, leaving 8 bases not matched to a gene. CDR3 loop: CASRDPGGEQYF. Here the CDR3 DNA reads TGTGCCAGCCGGGACCCGGGGGGGGAGCAGTACTTC.

The CDR3 is CASSRTSSNYGYTF. CDR3 bases: TGCGCCAGCAGCCGGACATCATCCAACTATGGCTACACCTTC. The chain joins TRBV4-1 to TRBJ1-2; perhaps TRBD1 as D (5 bases). The CDR3 contains 14 residues. Germline CDR1 MGHRA, CDR2 YSYEKL. With 4 bases removed from V and 2 bases from J, the gap between germline ends came to 11 bases.

The genes are TRBV4-1 and TRBJ1-1; the D gene is possibly TRBD1 (5 bases). The CDR3 spans 14 residues. CDR1 is MGHRA and CDR2 is YSYEKL in the germline V gene. The V end was cut by 5 bases, the J end by 1 base, with 11 bases between. The CDR3: CASSSPGRNTEAFF. CDR3 DNA: TGCGCCAGCAGCTCCCCAGGGCGGAACACTGAAGCTTTCTTT.

This chain links TRBV5-1 with TRBJ2-1; 8 nucleotides align to TRBD1. Germline lookup yields CDR1 SGHRS and CDR2 YFSETQ. Trimming took 0 bases from V and 7 from J; bases not matched to a gene: 0. This CDR3 contains 13 residues. CDR3 in amino acids: CASSLGTGNEQFF. The CDR3, as DNA: TGCGCCAGCAGCTTGGGGACAGGGAATGAGCAGTTCTTC.

The V and J genes are TRBV5-1 and TRBJ2-1, with TRBD1 identical over 9 bases. J lost 5 bases, V lost 1 base, and 4 bases had no gene match. The CDR3 extends over 15 amino acids. Germline V gene sequence: CDR1 SGHRS, CDR2 YFSETQ. Here the CDR3 DNA reads TGCGCCAGCAGCTTGTGGGGACAGGGAGACAATGAGCAGTTCTTC. It specifies CASSLWGQGDNEQFF.

This clone appeared once. The CDR3 loop is CASSAGTGNTDTQYF. In nucleotides, the CDR3 is TGTGCCAGTAGTGCCGGGACAGGGAACACAGATACGCAGTATTTT. This rearrangement joins TRBV19 to TRBJ2-3; 9 nucleotides match TRBD1. This CDR3 has 15 amino acids. Trimming cost V 5 bases and J 2 bases; bases outside gene matches: 5. Germline V gene lookup returns CDR1 LNHDA and CDR2 SQIVND (reference sequence).

The V and J genes are TRBV27 and TRBJ1-1, with unresolved D. The V gene's germline CDR1 is MNHEY and CDR2 SMNVEV (reference sequence). This CDR3 is built from 11 residues. V was clipped by 6 bases and J by 6 bases, with 8 bases between them. DNA of the CDR3: TGTGCCAGCAGCCTCGGGGCTGAAGCTTTCTTT. Residues: CASSLGAEAFF.

The genes are TRBV5-1 and TRBJ2-5, with D unclear. This CDR3 comprises 15 residues. The V end was cut by 0 bases, the J end by 4 bases, with 13 bases between. The germline gives CDR1 SGHRS, CDR2 YFSETQ. In nucleotides, the CDR3 is TGCGCCAGCAGCTTGGTCCCCTATAGTGGAGAGACCCAGTACTTC. This sequence encodes CASSLVPYSGETQYF.

This clone was seen a single time. The V gene is TRBV20-1, the J gene TRBJ1-2; D gene uncertain. V dropped 3 bases and J dropped 4 bases, with 3 bases sitting between them. CDR1 and CDR2 from the germline V gene are DFQATT and SNEGSKA (reference sequence). The CDR3 loop spans 10 amino acids. CDR3 residues: CSASLYGYTF. In DNA form, the CDR3 reads TGCAGTGCTAGCCTCTATGGCTACACCTTC.

The J gene is TRBJ2-5, the V gene TRBV6-6, with D possibly being TRBD1 (5 bases). The CDR3 runs to 15 residues. Trimming left V 2 bases short and J 2 bases short, with 12 bases between. CDR1 is MNHNY and CDR2 is SVGAGI in the germline V gene (reference sequence). In DNA, the CDR3 is TGTGCCAGCAGTTACGGACATTATGGACAAGAGACCCAGTACTTC. Translated: CASSYGHYGQETQYF.

The chain links TRBV7-8 to TRBJ2-1; weak D call: TRBD1 (6 bases). V lost 5 bases to trimming and J lost 0 bases, with 11 bases between them. The CDR3 runs to 15 residues. Per germline, CDR1 SGHVS and CDR2 FQNEAQ. The CDR3 spells CASSMRGISYNEQFF. CDR3 DNA: TGTGCCAGCAGCATGAGGGGGATCTCCTACAATGAGCAGTTCTTC.

This CDR3 is CASSPPGQGNEKLFF. The CDR3 bases are TGTGCCAGCTCACCACCGGGACAGGGGAATGAAAAACTGTTTTTT. The chain combines TRBV18 with TRBJ1-4, with 10 bases identical to TRBD1. This CDR3 region has 15 residues. The J segment lost 5 bases and the V segment lost 0 bases, leaving 0 bases of the junction unmatched. The germline V gene encodes CDR1 KGHSH and CDR2 LQKENI.

A few counts support this clone. The rearrangement links TRBV7-9 to TRBJ2-1; D may be TRBD2 (6 bases). The germline V and J ends were trimmed by 6 bases and 3 bases, with 15 bases remaining between them. The CDR3 runs 15 residues. CDR1 and CDR2 (germline): SEHNR, FQNEAQ (reference sequence). This CDR3 is CASRAGPDLYNEQFF. CDR3 sequence (DNA): TGTGCCAGCAGAGCGGGCCCGGATCTCTACAATGAGCAGTTCTTC.

V and J are TRBV18 and TRBJ1-4; D is uncertain. Germline-derived CDR1 and CDR2 are KGHSH and LQKENI. Trimming shortened V by 1 base and J by 7 bases, and 7 bases separated the two germline ends. This CDR3 has 13 residues. The CDR3 reads CASSPRVTEKLFF. For the CDR3, the DNA is TGTGCCAGCTCACCACGCGTAACTGAAAAACTGTTTTTT.

The CDR3, as DNA: TGTGCCAGCTCACCACGGGGACAGGTGATTGAACTGTTTTTT. Amino acids: CASSPRGQVIELFF. This chain connects TRBV18 to TRBJ1-4, with 8 bases that match TRBD1. CDR1 and CDR2 from the germline V gene are KGHSH and LQKENI. The CDR3 length is 14 residues. Trimming removed 1 base from V and 12 bases from J; junction bases left unmatched: 7.

To note about this clone: Other nucleotide sequences from this sample produce the same CDR3. The chain employs TRBV19 and TRBJ2-5; 9 positions match TRBD2. J gave up 8 bases and V 5 bases, and 12 bases lay outside the gene matches. The CDR3 totals 15 residues. Germline-derived CDR1 and CDR2 are LNHDA and SQIVND (reference sequence). This CDR3 is CASSALAGSWETQYF. CDR3 bases: TGTGCCAGTAGTGCCCTAGCGGGAAGTTGGGAAACCCAGTACTTC.

In its sample, this clone was seen a few times. The chain employs TRBV9 and TRBJ1-2; D ambiguous. This CDR3 region has 11 residues. The germline V gene has CDR1 SGDLS and CDR2 YYNGEE. The ends were cut back, 6 bases at V and 4 bases at J, with 7 bases in the middle. DNA for the CDR3: TGTGCCAGCAATACGGGCTATGGCTACACCTTC. Amino acid sequence: CASNTGYGYTF. Full variable domain (rest looked up from reference TRBV9 and TRBJ1-2): DSGVTQTPKHLITATGQRVTLRCSPRSGDLSVYWYQQSLDQGLQFLIQYYNGEERAKGNILERFSAQQFPDLHSELNLSSLELGDSALYFCASNTGYGYTFGSGTRLTVV.

The chain employs TRBV9 and TRBJ2-7, with D possibly matching TRBD1 (7 bases). Trimming shortened V by 3 bases and J by 3 bases, and 13 bases separated the two germline ends. Germline CDR1 is SGDLS and CDR2 is YYNGEE. The CDR3 covers 14 residues. The CDR3 nucleotides read TGTGCCAGCAGCGCCGGAGGGGGCTACTACGAGCAGTACTTC. Amino acid sequence: CASSAGGGYYEQYF.

The count of this clone is one. This chain uses TRBV4-3 with TRBJ2-2; D is perhaps TRBD2 (5 bases). The ends were cut back, 0 bases at V and 6 bases at J, with 5 bases in the middle. Germline lookup yields CDR1 LGHNA and CDR2 YSLEER. The CDR3 loop spans 13 amino acids. CDR3 amino acids: CASSQERAGELFF. The CDR3 DNA sequence: TGCGCCAGCAGCCAAGAGCGGGCCGGGGAGCTGTTTTTT.

The genes are TRBV19 and TRBJ2-1; 13 bases fit TRBD2. CDR1 is LNHDA and CDR2 is SQIVND in the germline V gene (reference sequence). The CDR3 is 16 residues long. The V and J ends lost 6 bases and 2 bases, in that order; junction bases with no gene match: 4. The CDR3 bases are TGTGCCAGTAGCCGGGGACTAGCGGGACCCTACAATGAGCAGTTCTTC. Protein: CASSRGLAGPYNEQFF.

The chain combines TRBV5-1 with TRBJ2-2; the D gene is possibly TRBD2 (5 bases). The CDR3 contains 17 residues. V lost 4 bases, J lost 1 base, and 17 bases lay in between. Germline V CDR1 and CDR2: SGHRS, YFSETQ. DNA for the CDR3: TGCGCCAGCAGCGTAGGACTCATACCTAAGAACACCGGGGAGCTGTTTTTT. Amino acids: CASSVGLIPKNTGELFF.